A single sample gave rise to the 24 T cell receptor beta chains below, sequenced in a study of shared clonotypes between healthy human individuals. Assay: immunoSEQ multiplex PCR; the TCRdb copy retains only in-frame clones and omits some. The sample has some 2,000,000 clones, just under 95% seen once. CD8 cells regarded as naive lacked CD45RO, were positively chosen for CCR7, and omitted terminally differentiated effector memory CD45RA+ cells. Sequencing input: naive CD8+ T cells sorted from blood. The receptors stem from a man younger than 35 in good health.

The rearrangement links TRBV6-4 to TRBJ2-2, with no clear D. Trimming pared 6 bases from V and 5 bases from J, leaving 13 bases between. CDR1 and CDR2 (germline): MRHNA, SNTAGT. The length of the CDR3 is 14 residues. The DNA for the CDR3 is TGTGCCAGCAGAATTGACTGGGGAACCGGGGAGCTGTTTTTT. It specifies CASRIDWGTGELFF.

CDR3 in DNA: TGTGCCAGCAGCATCAACACGGGAAGCTACACCTTC. Translated: CASSINTGSYTF. The V call is TRBV9, the J call TRBJ1-2; D remains ambiguous. Trimming pared 4 bases from V and 9 bases from J, leaving 13 bases between. The CDR3 has 12 residues. CDR1 SGDLS and CDR2 YYNGEE come from the germline V gene.

The rearrangement links TRBV6-6 to TRBJ2-7, with D possibly being TRBD1 (6 bases). Per germline, CDR1 MNHNY and CDR2 SVGAGI (reference sequence). Trimming shortened V by 2 bases and J by 3 bases, and 8 bases separated the two germline ends. The CDR3 is 13 residues long. The CDR3 nucleotides are TGTGCCAGCAGTTACGAGGGGGTCTACGAGCAGTACTTC. This sequence encodes CASSYEGVYEQYF.

This chain connects TRBV5-1 to TRBJ1-2; D call uncertain. Per germline, CDR1 SGHRS and CDR2 YFSETQ. The CDR3 consists of 14 residues. The V end was cut by 0 bases, the J end by 2 bases, with 8 bases between. The CDR3 loop is CASSLGPTNYGYTF. The DNA of the CDR3 is TGCGCCAGCAGCTTGGGGCCGACGAACTATGGCTACACCTTC.

The J gene is TRBJ1-6, the V gene TRBV5-6; no firm D call. The CDR3 runs to 15 residues. The germline V gene has CDR1 SGHDT and CDR2 YYEEEE. V lost 2 bases and J lost 5, with 11 bases in between. CDR3 amino acids: CASSFTEIDNSPLHF. CDR3 coding DNA: TGTGCCAGCAGCTTCACCGAGATAGATAATTCACCCCTCCACTTT. The variable domain in full, with the rest retrieved from reference TRBV5-6 and TRBJ1-6, is DAGVTQSPTHLIKTRGQQVTLRCSPKSGHDTVSWYQQALGQGPQFIFQYYEEEERQRGNFPDRFSGHQFPNYSSELNVNALLLGDSALYLCASSFTEIDNSPLHFGNGTRLTVT.

The chain links TRBV10-3 to TRBJ2-5, with D maybe TRBD1 (6 bases). Germline CDR1 and CDR2: ENHRY and SYGVKD. This CDR3 spans 13 amino acids. Trimming stripped 8 bases from V and 1 base from J, with 11 bases between. CDR3 sequence reads: CAISTGSQETQYF. DNA of the CDR3: TGTGCCATCTCGACAGGCAGCCAAGAGACCCAGTACTTC.

V and J are TRBV28 and TRBJ1-1, with TRBD1 matching over 7 bases. The CDR3 is 18 amino acids. The germline CDR1 and CDR2 sequences are MDHEN and SYDVKM. The ends lost 3 bases at V and 2 bases at J; junction bases unmatched: 15. For the CDR3, the DNA is TGTGCCAGCAGTTTCCCCGACCGAAGAGACAGGGTCAACACTGAAGCTTTCTTT. Protein: CASSFPDRRDRVNTEAFF. Combining the CDR3 with reference TRBV28 and TRBJ1-1 gives the whole variable domain DVKVTQSSRYLVKRTGEKVFLECVQDMDHENMFWYRQDPGLGLRLIYFSYDVKMKEKGDIPEGYSVSREKKERFSLILESASTNQTSMYLCASSFPDRRDRVNTEAFFGQGTRLTVV.

The chain joins TRBV5-1 to TRBJ2-2; the match to TRBD2 covers 8 bases. Germline V gene data show CDR1 as SGHRS and CDR2 as YFSETQ. This CDR3 has 14 residues. The V gene end was trimmed by 7 bases and the J gene end by 5 bases; junction bases not matched to a gene: 7. In DNA form, the CDR3 reads TGCGCCAGCGCAGCGGGAGCAGGAACCGGGGAGCTGTTTTTT. Amino acid sequence: CASAAGAGTGELFF.

This clone was seen once. The gene calls are TRBV4-3 and TRBJ2-1; TRBD2 aligns across 14 bases. J gave up 9 bases and V 0 bases, and 10 bases lay outside the gene matches. CDR1 is LGHNA and CDR2 is YSLEER in the germline V gene. The CDR3 spans 18 residues. In nucleotides, the CDR3 is TGCGCCAGCAGCCAAGACCTAGCGGGACTAGCGGGAGTTGGTGAGCAGTTCTTC. Translated, it gives CASSQDLAGLAGVGEQFF.

The gene calls are TRBV10-2 and TRBJ2-7, with D maybe TRBD2 (6 bases). Germline V gene sequence: CDR1 WSHSY, CDR2 SAAADI. The CDR3 is 15 residues long. V was shortened by 3 bases and J by 0 bases, with 12 bases between the two germline ends. CDR3 sequence: CASSDIADPSYEQYF. The CDR3 bases are TGCGCCAGCAGTGATATAGCGGATCCCTCCTACGAGCAGTACTTC.

Notes on this clone: Different DNA sequences within this sample yield the same CDR3. V is TRBV13 and J is TRBJ2-7, with TRBD1 identical over 7 bases. The germline V gene has CDR1 PRHDT and CDR2 FYEKMQ (reference sequence). The CDR3 length is 13 residues. The V gene end was trimmed by 5 bases and the J gene end by 3 bases; junction bases not matched to a gene: 4. CDR3 region: CASSPDRSYEQYF. The CDR3 DNA sequence: TGTGCCAGCAGCCCGGACAGGAGCTACGAGCAGTACTTC.

Only one count was recorded for this clone. The CDR3 region has the DNA TGTGCCAGCAGTAAACGTGATGGGGTCATGGGCGAGCAGTACTTC. It codes for CASSKRDGVMGEQYF. The chain couples TRBV14 to TRBJ2-7, with D unresolved. V was clipped by 6 bases and J by 6 bases, with 21 bases between them. The CDR3 contains 15 residues. The germline gives CDR1 SGHDN, CDR2 FVKESK.

The V call is TRBV7-9, the J call TRBJ2-3, with no clear D. The germline V and J ends were trimmed by 3 bases and 6 bases, with 13 bases remaining between them. Germline V gene data show CDR1 as SEHNR and CDR2 as FQNEAQ (reference sequence). The CDR3 length is 14 residues. CDR3: CASSFRVAYDTQYF. The CDR3 DNA reads as TGTGCCAGCAGCTTTCGAGTTGCGTACGATACGCAGTATTTT.

The chain has TRBV4-3 and TRBJ2-5; D gene uncertain. CDR3 length equals 13 residues. The V end was cut by 1 base, the J end by 5 bases, with 8 bases between. CDR1 and CDR2 (germline): LGHNA, YSLEER. CDR3 sequence (DNA): TGCGCCAGCAGCCAAGCTAGATCCGAGACCCAGTACTTC. Translating it yields CASSQARSETQYF.

Here the CDR3 reads CASSASGAPRNEQFF. Written as DNA, the CDR3 is TGTGCCAGCAGCGCGAGTGGTGCCCCTCGCAATGAGCAGTTCTTC. The chain carries TRBV11-2 and TRBJ2-1; D not resolved. V was clipped by 5 bases and J by 6 bases, with 17 bases between them. The length of the CDR3 is 15 residues. The germline gives CDR1 SGHAT, CDR2 FQNNGV.

The V call is TRBV6-1, the J call TRBJ2-7; D is perhaps TRBD1 (6 bases). V lost 2 bases and J lost 2, with 10 bases in between. CDR1 is MNHNS, CDR2 SASEGT, per germline. The CDR3 spans 14 residues. CDR3: CASSEPEGAYEQYF. CDR3 nucleotides: TGTGCCAGCAGTGAACCAGAGGGGGCCTACGAGCAGTACTTC.

V and J are TRBV7-9 and TRBJ2-3, with 11 bases matching TRBD1. V dropped 1 base and J dropped 4; count of bases not matched to a gene: 4. The CDR3 runs 16 residues. Germline CDR1 reads SEHNR; CDR2 reads FQNEAQ (reference sequence). The CDR3 DNA is TGTGCCAGCAGCTTAGGGACAGGGGGCTTCGCAGATACGCAGTATTTT. This translates into CASSLGTGGFADTQYF.

The V gene is TRBV6-5, the J gene TRBJ2-7; maybe TRBD1 (6 bases). In germline, CDR1 is MNHEY, CDR2 SVGAGI. V lost 7 bases to trimming and J lost 6 bases, with 16 bases between them. The CDR3 runs 13 residues. CDR3 sequence reads: CASTSGERAEQYF. Written as DNA, the CDR3 is TGTGCCAGCACGTCAGGGGAAAGAGCCGAGCAGTACTTC.

CDR3 sequence reads: CASSYEPGQLYGYTF. The CDR3 region has the DNA TGTGCCAGCAGCTACGAACCGGGACAGCTCTATGGCTACACCTTC. V gene TRBV5-6 combines with J gene TRBJ1-2, with TRBD1 matching 7 bases. Germline values: CDR1 SGHDT, CDR2 YYEEEE. The CDR3 spans 15 residues. After removal of 3 bases from V and 4 bases from J, the junction contained 9 bases not matched to a gene.

The chain couples TRBV27 to TRBJ2-6, with D maybe TRBD1 (6 bases). Germline V CDR1 and CDR2: MNHEY, SMNVEV (reference sequence). The CDR3 sequence is 16 residues long. The V end was cut by 5 bases, the J end by 4 bases, with 15 bases between. The CDR3: CASSRLGALGANVLTF. The DNA of the CDR3 is TGTGCCAGCAGTCGTTTGGGGGCGCTCGGGGCCAACGTCCTGACTTTC.

This chain joins TRBV9 and TRBJ2-7; 11 bases are a match to TRBD2. Per germline, CDR1 SGDLS and CDR2 YYNGEE. V was pared by 4 bases and J by 6 bases, with 9 bases of the junction left unmatched. This CDR3 contains 15 residues. The CDR3: CASSPGSSGGSEQYF. The CDR3 bases are TGTGCCAGCAGCCCAGGGTCTAGCGGGGGGAGCGAGCAGTACTTC.

The gene calls are TRBV7-2 and TRBJ1-3; D is ambiguous. The CDR3 runs 15 residues. Germline CDR1 is SGHTA and CDR2 is FQGNSA. Trimming stripped 1 base from V and 0 bases from J, with 7 bases between. The CDR3 sequence is CASSLEAGSGNTIYF. CDR3 nucleotide sequence: TGTGCCAGCAGCTTAGAGGCCGGCTCTGGAAACACCATATATTTT.

The V gene is TRBV5-6, the J gene TRBJ2-7, with D perhaps given as TRBD1 or TRBD2 (5 bases each). The CDR3 contains 15 residues. The ends were cut back, 7 bases at V and 4 bases at J, with 21 bases in the middle. Germline lookup yields CDR1 SGHDT and CDR2 YYEEEE. The CDR3 DNA sequence: TGTGCCAGCGCCCCATTAGAGGGGCGTCAGTACGAGCAGTACTTC. This codes for CASAPLEGRQYEQYF.

The chain is built from TRBV28 and TRBJ2-7; 8 bases map to TRBD2. V lost 4 bases, J lost 2 bases, and 7 bases stayed unmatched. The CDR3 is 15 residues long. The germline CDR1 and CDR2 sequences are MDHEN and SYDVKM. The DNA for the CDR3 is TGTGCCAGCAGTTCCGGGACGGGAGGGACCTACGAGCAGTACTTC. Amino acid sequence: CASSSGTGGTYEQYF.